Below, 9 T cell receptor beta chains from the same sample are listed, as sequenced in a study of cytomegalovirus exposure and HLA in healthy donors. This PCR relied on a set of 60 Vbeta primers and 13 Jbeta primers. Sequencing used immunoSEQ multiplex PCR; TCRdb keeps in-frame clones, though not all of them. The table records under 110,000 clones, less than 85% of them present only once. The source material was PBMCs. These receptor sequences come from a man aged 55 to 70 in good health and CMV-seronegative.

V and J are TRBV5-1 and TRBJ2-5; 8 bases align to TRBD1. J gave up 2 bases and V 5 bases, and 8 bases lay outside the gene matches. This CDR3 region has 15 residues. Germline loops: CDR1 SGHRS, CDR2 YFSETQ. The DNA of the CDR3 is TGCGCCAGCAGGGACGGGACAGGAAGGCAAGAGACCCAGTACTTC. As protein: CASRDGTGRQETQYF.

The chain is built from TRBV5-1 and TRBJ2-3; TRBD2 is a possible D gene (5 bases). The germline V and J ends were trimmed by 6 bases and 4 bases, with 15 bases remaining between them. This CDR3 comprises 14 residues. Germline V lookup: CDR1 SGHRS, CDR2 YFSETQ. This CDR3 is CASIESPGADTQYF. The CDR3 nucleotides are TGCGCCAGCATCGAGTCGCCCGGGGCAGATACGCAGTATTTT. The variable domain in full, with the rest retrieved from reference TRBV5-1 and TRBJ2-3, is KAGVTQTPRYLIKTRGQQVTLSCSPISGHRSVSWYQQTPGQGLQFLFEYFSETQRNKGNFPGRFSGRQFSNSRSEMNVSTLELGDSALYLCASIESPGADTQYFGPGTRLTVL.

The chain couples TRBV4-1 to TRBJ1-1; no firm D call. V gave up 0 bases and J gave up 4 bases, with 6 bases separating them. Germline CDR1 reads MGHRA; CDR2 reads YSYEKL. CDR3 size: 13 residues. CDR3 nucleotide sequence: TGCGCCAGCAGCCAAGATCTCAGCACTGAAGCTTTCTTT. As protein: CASSQDLSTEAFF.

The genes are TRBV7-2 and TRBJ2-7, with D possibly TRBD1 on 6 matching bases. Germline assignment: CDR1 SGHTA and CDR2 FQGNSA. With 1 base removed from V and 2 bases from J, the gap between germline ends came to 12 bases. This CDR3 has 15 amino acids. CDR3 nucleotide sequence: TGTGCCAGCAGCTTAGAGGGGGACCTTGCCTACGAGCAGTACGTC. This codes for CASSLEGDLAYEQYV.

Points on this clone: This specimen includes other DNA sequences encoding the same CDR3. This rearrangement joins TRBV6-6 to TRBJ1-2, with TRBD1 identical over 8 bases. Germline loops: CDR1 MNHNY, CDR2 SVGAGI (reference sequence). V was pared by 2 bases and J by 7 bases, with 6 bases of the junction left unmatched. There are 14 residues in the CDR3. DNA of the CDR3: TGTGCCAGCAGTTACCCGGACAGGGAGGGTGGCTACACCTTC. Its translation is CASSYPDREGGYTF.

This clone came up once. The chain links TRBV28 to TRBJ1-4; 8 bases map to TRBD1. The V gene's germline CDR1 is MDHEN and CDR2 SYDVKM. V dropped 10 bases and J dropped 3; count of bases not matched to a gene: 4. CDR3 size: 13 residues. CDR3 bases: TGTGCCACCCGCAGGGGGCCTAATGAAAAACTGTTTTTT. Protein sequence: CATRRGPNEKLFF.

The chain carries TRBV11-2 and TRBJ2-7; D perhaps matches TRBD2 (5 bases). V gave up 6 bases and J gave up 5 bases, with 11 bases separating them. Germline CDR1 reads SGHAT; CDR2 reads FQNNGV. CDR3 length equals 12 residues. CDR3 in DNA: TGTGCCAGCAGAGCCGGGATCCACGAGCAGTACTTC. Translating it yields CASRAGIHEQYF.

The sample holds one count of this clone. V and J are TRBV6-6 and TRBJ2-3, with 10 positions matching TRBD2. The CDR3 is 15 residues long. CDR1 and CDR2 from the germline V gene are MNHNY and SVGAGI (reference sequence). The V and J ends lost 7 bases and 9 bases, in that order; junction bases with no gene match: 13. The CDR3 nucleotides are TGTGCCAGCATGAAAGCGGGGGGGCCCCTCGAAACGCAGTATTTT. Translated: CASMKAGGPLETQYF.

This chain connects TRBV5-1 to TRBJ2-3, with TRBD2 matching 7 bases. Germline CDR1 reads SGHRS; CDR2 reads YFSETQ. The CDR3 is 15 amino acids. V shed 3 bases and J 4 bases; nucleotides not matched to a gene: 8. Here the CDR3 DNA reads TGCGCCAGCAGCTCCGGGGAGGGTGGGGCAGATACGCAGTATTTT. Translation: CASSSGEGGADTQYF.